This T cell receptor (beta chain) was recorded in a study of beta chain features in type 1 diabetes. As for this clone: Its antigen is unknown. The junction differs from germline at one of its ends, possibly a read error.

General observations from the study: Compared with healthy donors, patients appeared to share more similar naive, central memory and regulatory TCRB repertoires. Type 1 diabetes patients had fewer VDJ junction insertions and more deletions. PCR might favor shorter templates, but any such skew would affect patients and controls equally.

Germline assignment: CDR1 SSHAT and CDR2 FNYEAQ (reference sequence). The CDR3 has 14 residues. TCRB transcripts that were expressed got sequenced, as all of the isolated RNA had been reverse transcribed. Profiled with immunoSEQ multiplex PCR; TCRdb holds only in-frame clones, not every one. The sample has more than 150,000 clones; approximately 9% are singletons. Specimen: central memory CD4+ T cells from blood. The origin of this receptor is a young woman in good health. V and J are TRBV7-7 and TRBJ2-1; possibly TRBD2 for D (5 bases). In DNA, the CDR3 is TGTGCTAGCAGCTTGGACTCGTCCTACAATGAGCAGTTCTTC. Translation gives CASSLDSSYNEQFF.